Listed below are T cell receptor beta chains from one sample, sequenced in a study of blood T cells in healthy people across ages. TCRdb reprocessed the 5' RACE reads via MiXCR and lists one record per CDR3 protein. The sample lists about 930,000 distinct CDR3 sequences, 25% to 30% occurring once. Another study also made use of these data, one on T cells of mothers and their children.

Sequencing was done on a sample of blood. These receptors were obtained from a middle-aged woman in good health. CDR3s include the opening cysteine and the closing phenylalanine or tryptophan. The order of the fields is V gene, J gene, clone size, D gene, CDR3 protein, CDR3 DNA. D genes are given only for firm matches. Rows may omit the clone size; those that give it use once, few, many or a size class.

V gene: TRBV2
J gene: TRBJ1-2
clone size: few
D gene: -
CDR3 protein: CASRTRAYGYTF
CDR3 DNA: TGTGCCAGCAGGACCAGAGCGTATGGCTACACCTTC

V gene: TRBV6-5
J gene: TRBJ1-2
clone size: -
D gene: TRBD1
CDR3 protein: CASSFLGTAEGYGYTF
CDR3 DNA: TGTGCCAGCAGTTTCCTCGGGACAGCCGAGGGGTATGGCTACACCTTC

V gene: TRBV20-1
J gene: TRBJ1-1
clone size: -
D gene: TRBD1
CDR3 protein: CSPQGARVTEAFF
CDR3 DNA: TGCAGTCCACAGGGGGCTAGGGTTACTGAAGCTTTCTTT

V gene: TRBV9
J gene: TRBJ2-3
clone size: -
D gene: -
CDR3 protein: CASSPYSGRTDTQYF
CDR3 DNA: TGTGCCAGCAGCCCATACTCCGGCCGCACAGATACGCAGTATTTT

V gene: TRBV7-2
J gene: TRBJ2-5
clone size: few
D gene: -
CDR3 protein: CTSSKNRGAVETQYF
CDR3 DNA: TGTACCAGCAGCAAAAATCGGGGGGCCGTAGAGACCCAGTACTTC

V gene: TRBV30
J gene: TRBJ1-4
clone size: few
D gene: -
CDR3 protein: CAWSGATNEKLFF
CDR3 DNA: TGTGCCTGGAGTGGCGCCACTAATGAAAAACTGTTTTTT

V gene: TRBV9
J gene: TRBJ2-1
clone size: -
D gene: TRBD2
CDR3 protein: CASSGDGGASYNEQFF
CDR3 DNA: TGTGCCAGCAGCGGAGACGGGGGGGCCTCTTACAATGAGCAGTTCTTC

V gene: TRBV3-1
J gene: TRBJ1-3
clone size: -
D gene: -
CDR3 protein: CASSQEDMGGNTIYF
CDR3 DNA: TGTGCCAGCAGCCAAGAGGACATGGGCGGAAACACCATATATTTT

V gene: TRBV7-2
J gene: TRBJ2-1
clone size: -
D gene: -
CDR3 protein: CASSLSGHSRRAEQFF
CDR3 DNA: TGTGCCAGCAGCTTAAGCGGACACTCCCGTAGGGCTGAGCAGTTCTTC

V gene: TRBV7-9
J gene: TRBJ1-4
clone size: -
D gene: TRBD1
CDR3 protein: CASSSQGTGKEKLFF
CDR3 DNA: TGTGCCAGCAGCTCCCAGGGGACAGGGAAAGAAAAACTGTTTTTT

V gene: TRBV20-1
J gene: TRBJ2-3
clone size: -
D gene: TRBD2
CDR3 protein: CSARDTSGGLDTQYF
CDR3 DNA: TGCAGTGCTAGAGATACTAGCGGGGGGCTAGATACGCAGTATTTT

V gene: TRBV7-3
J gene: TRBJ1-2
clone size: -
D gene: -
CDR3 protein: CASTSPPQASHTF
CDR3 DNA: TGTGCCAGCACCTCCCCCCCACAGGCTAGTCACACCTTC

V gene: TRBV20-1
J gene: TRBJ1-2
clone size: -
D gene: -
CDR3 protein: CSARSSAGYTF
CDR3 DNA: TGCAGTGCTAGATCATCGGCTGGCTACACCTTC

V gene: TRBV28
J gene: TRBJ1-1
clone size: -
D gene: -
CDR3 protein: CASIRGSRMNTEAFF
CDR3 DNA: TGTGCCAGCATCCGGGGTTCCCGCATGAACACTGAAGCTTTCTTT